These 7 T cell receptor beta chains share one sample of origin, sequenced in a study of blood T cell repertoires in COVID-19. Using immunoSEQ multiplex PCR, the repertoire was profiled, and TCRdb retains in-frame clones only, with some absent. The sample contains about 380,000 clones, about 88% of which appear only once. The sequencing sample was made of PBMCs or T cells enriched from blood (not recorded which). Source of these receptors: a woman under 30 who had recovered from COVID-19.

The gene calls are TRBV7-3 and TRBJ2-1; D may be TRBD2 (6 bases). Germline-derived CDR1 and CDR2 are SGHTA and FQGTGA. CDR3 length: 12 amino acids. Trimming shortened V by 2 bases and J by 10 bases, and 9 bases separated the two germline ends. This CDR3 is CASSLGTPEQFF. In DNA, the CDR3 is TGTGCCAGCAGCTTAGGGACTCCAGAGCAGTTCTTC.

This clone occurred once. The CDR3 reads CASSLSGGTNTGELFF. The CDR3 DNA is TGTGCCAGCAGCTTATCAGGGGGTACGAACACCGGGGAGCTGTTTTTT. The chain couples TRBV11-2 to TRBJ2-2, with 7 bases fitting TRBD1. The germline gives CDR1 SGHAT, CDR2 FQNNGV. This CDR3 has 16 amino acids. V shed 2 bases and J 0 bases; nucleotides not matched to a gene: 3.

The chain joins TRBV6-5 to TRBJ1-1; no reliable D call. V was clipped by 4 bases and J by 4 bases, with 16 bases between them. CDR1 is MNHEY and CDR2 is SVGAGI in the germline V gene. This CDR3 contains 15 residues. In DNA, the CDR3 is TGTGCCAGCAGTTCCACCTCGGGGTTGGGCACTGAAGCTTTCTTT. This codes for CASSSTSGLGTEAFF.

The chain is built from TRBV7-9 and TRBJ1-2; tentatively, D is TRBD1 (5 bases). Trimming left V 5 bases short and J 4 bases short, with 14 bases between. The V gene's germline CDR1 is SEHNR and CDR2 FQNEAQ (reference sequence). The CDR3 spans 14 residues. The CDR3 DNA sequence: TGTGCCAGCAGCCAAAGCGGGGGACCCTATGGCTACACCTTC. Amino acid sequence: CASSQSGGPYGYTF.

V gene TRBV29-1 combines with J gene TRBJ1-2; tentatively, D is TRBD1 (5 bases). CDR1 and CDR2 from the germline V gene are SQVTM and ANQGSEA. The V end lost 3 bases, the J end lost 6 bases, and 17 bases lay between the germline ends. CDR3 size: 14 residues. The CDR3 DNA reads TGCAGCGTTGACCGGGGGACCCCTCCGCATGGCTACACCTTC. It translates to CSVDRGTPPHGYTF.

The V gene is TRBV7-6, the J gene TRBJ1-6; TRBD1 agrees at 8 bases. J was trimmed by 10 bases and V by 5 bases; bases with no gene match: 10. Per the germline V gene, CDR1 is SGHVS and CDR2 is FNYEAQ. This CDR3 is 15 amino acids long. The chain's CDR3 is CASSPGQGARSPLHF. The CDR3 DNA sequence: TGTGCCAGCAGCCCGGGGCAGGGGGCGCGATCACCCCTCCACTTT.

The chain carries TRBV5-4 and TRBJ2-3, with a weak D call TRBD2 (7 bases). The germline V gene has CDR1 SGHNT and CDR2 YYREEE (reference sequence). Trimming left V 0 bases short and J 5 bases short, with 13 bases between. This CDR3 contains 15 residues. The CDR3 sequence is CASSLEGGLIDTQYF. The CDR3, as DNA: TGTGCCAGCAGCTTGGAGGGGGGGCTAATAGATACGCAGTATTTT.